This TCR beta chain was obtained from a study of cytomegalovirus exposure and HLA in healthy donors. About the research overall: An early release of data contained approximately 80 million unique TCRs, which came from HLA-typed donors. Study results and limitations: HLA alleles were associated with roughly 17,000 TCR beta sequences in a later analysis at 0.05 false discovery rate.

Each donor's status was that of a healthy bone marrow donor. Notes on this clone: Antigen: not known.

The CDR3 sequence is 14 residues long. V lost 6 bases and J lost 9, with 18 bases in between. Germline lookup yields CDR1 LGHNT and CDR2 FRNRAP. This PCR relied on a set of 60 Vbeta primers and 13 Jbeta primers. The assay was immunoSEQ multiplex PCR, and TCRdb's table has in-frame clones only and misses some. This sample has roughly 170,000 clones, with approximately 80% found just once. The sample comprised PBMCs. V gene TRBV12-5 combines with J gene TRBJ2-1; weak D call: TRBD1 (5 bases). The TCR sequence derives from a girl aged 2 to 9 in good health and CMV-seropositive. CDR3 residues: CASGSSTEAFEQFF. CDR3 nucleotides: TGTGCTAGTGGAAGTTCGACAGAAGCGTTTGAGCAGTTCTTC.